The entry below gives a single TCR beta chain sequence along with its context. Its target is not known. The PCR contained 60 Vbeta and 13 Jbeta primers. Sequenced by immunoSEQ multiplex PCR; TCRdb stores in-frame clones only, minus some. The profile shows about 130,000 clones, around three quarters of them singletons. V was shortened by 0 bases and J by 2 bases, with 11 bases between the two germline ends. The CDR3 loop spans 16 amino acids. Per germline, CDR1 SGHRS and CDR2 YFSETQ. This record comes from a study of cytomegalovirus exposure and HLA in healthy donors. As for the study in general: Genotyping of under 500 donors showed that roughly 83% belonged to the Caucasian-associated ancestry cluster. Whole-study results and caveats: In a later analysis, CMV-associated beta chains were mostly HLA-associated, it appeared. DRB1 had the most TCR associations and HLA-C the fewest, a later analysis found, with rates varying by HLA locus.

This clonotype was obtained from a man aged 18 to 30 in good health and CMV-seronegative. What was sequenced was PBMCs. This chain links TRBV5-1 with TRBJ2-2; a possible D gene is TRBD2 (6 bases). The CDR3: CASSLGSSGNTGELFF. The CDR3 DNA reads as TGCGCCAGCAGCTTGGGTAGTAGCGGTAACACCGGGGAGCTGTTTTTT.